This is a list of T cell receptor beta chains from one sample in a study of shared clonotypes between healthy human individuals. The protocol was immunoSEQ multiplex PCR, while the TCRdb copy is restricted to in-frame clones and leaves out a portion. This sample has roughly 450,000 clones; approximately 85% occur once, and the top ten carry 10% to 15%. Sequenced input: PBMCs. Receptors were obtained from a woman between 35 and 50 years old in good health. Some clones in this sample may be carry-over from other donors' samples. CDR3s include the opening cysteine and the closing phenylalanine or tryptophan. A D gene is named only where the DNA matches it firmly. Size is omitted from some rows. Given values are once, few, many or a class for expanded clones.

>-|TRBV2|TRBJ1-5|-
TGTGCCAGCAGTGACAGCAATAGCAATCAGCCCCAGCATTTT
CASSDSNSNQPQHF
>-|TRBV19|TRBJ1-1|once
TGTGCCAGTAGTATAGTTGAGGCCGAAGCTTTCTTT
CASSIVEAEAFF
>TRBD1|TRBV19|TRBJ1-5|-
TGTGCCAGTAGTCCAAGACAGGGTCGGACTCAGCCCCAGCATTTT
CASSPRQGRTQPQHF
>TRBD1|TRBV7-3|TRBJ1-1|-
TGTGCCAGCAGCTTAGGGGACAGGGGCGTCACTGAAGCTTTCTTT
CASSLGDRGVTEAFF
>-|TRBV23-1|TRBJ2-5|-
TGCGCCAGCAGTCAATCGGGGCCCCGGCGAAGTAATCAAGAGACCCAGTACTTC
CASSQSGPRRSNQETQYF
>TRBD2|TRBV19|TRBJ2-1|-
TGTGCCAGTACCAAAGCGGGAGGGCCATACTACAATGAGCAGTTCTTC
CASTKAGGPYYNEQFF
>TRBD2|TRBV7-8|TRBJ2-1|-
TGTGCCAGCTTCAGCGCTAGCGGGAGAAATGAGCAGTTCTTC
CASFSASGRNEQFF
>-|TRBV4-3|TRBJ2-2|once
TGCGCCAGCAGCCCGACTAGGAACACCGGGGAGCTGTTTTTT
CASSPTRNTGELFF
>-|TRBV5-6|TRBJ2-6|-
TGTGCCAGCAGCTACAACTCTGGGGCCAACGTCCTGACTTTC
CASSYNSGANVLTF
>-|TRBV2|TRBJ1-2|-
TGTGCCAGCAACCCGGACAGCCTGCTCTATGGCTACACCTTC
CASNPDSLLYGYTF
>-|TRBV6-5|TRBJ1-5|-
TGTGCCAGCAGTCCAGGGTCGGCTCAGCCCCAGCATTTT
CASSPGSAQPQHF
>TRBD1|TRBV30|TRBJ1-1|many
TGTGCCTGGAGTAGGAGTGGGACAGGGAACACTGAAGCTTTCTTT
CAWSRSGTGNTEAFF
>-|TRBV29-1|TRBJ2-7|once
TGCAGCGTTGGGGTGGCGGGGGCTTACGAGCAGTACTTC
CSVGVAGAYEQYF
>-|TRBV19|TRBJ1-1|-
TGTGCCAGTAGTATAGTTGAGAACACTGAAGCTTTCTTT
CASSIVENTEAFF
>TRBD2|TRBV19|TRBJ2-7|-
TGTGCCAGTAGTATGGCTAGCGGGGACTACGAGCAGTACTTC
CASSMASGDYEQYF
>TRBD1|TRBV27|TRBJ2-6|-
TGTGCCAGCAGCGCCCGGGACAGGTCCTTCTCTGGGGCCAACGTCCTGACTTTC
CASSARDRSFSGANVLTF
>TRBD2|TRBV27|TRBJ2-1|-
TGTGCCAGCAGGGGACTAGCGGGAGATGAGCAGTTCTTC
CASRGLAGDEQFF
>-|TRBV18|TRBJ1-5|-
TGTGCCAGCTCACCAGGGGGGGACGGCCAGCCCCAGCATTTT
CASSPGGDGQPQHF
>-|TRBV14|TRBJ2-2|-
TGTGCCAGCAGCCACCTTTTTGACACCGGGGAGCTGTTTTTT
CASSHLFDTGELFF
>-|TRBV5-1|TRBJ2-5|few
TGCGCCAGCAGCTTTGACCCAGCGGGTGCGGGGACCCAGTACTTC
CASSFDPAGAGTQYF
>-|TRBV7-9|TRBJ2-1|-
TGTGCCAGCAGCTTAGACAGCTACAATGAGCAGTTCTTC
CASSLDSYNEQFF
>TRBD1|TRBV28|TRBJ2-3|-
TGTGCCAGCAGTTCCGACCACAGGGGGCTGGTAGATACGCAGTATTTT
CASSSDHRGLVDTQYF
>TRBD1|TRBV30|TRBJ1-1|-
TGTGCCTCTTCCTTGGGGACAGGGGGCGAGAACACTGAAGCTTTCTTT
CASSLGTGGENTEAFF
>TRBD2|TRBV30|TRBJ2-3|-
TGTGCCTGGCCCCACGGGGCTAGCGGGAGAGATACACAGTATTTT
CAWPHGASGRDTQYF
>-|TRBV6-5|TRBJ1-5|-
TGTGCCAGCAGCTCCGGACAGTACAATCAGCCCCAGCATTTT
CASSSGQYNQPQHF
>-|TRBV27|TRBJ2-5|once
TGTGCCAGCAGAATGACAGGGGCCACGGGGGGGCAGTACTTC
CASRMTGATGGQYF
>-|TRBV7-2|TRBJ2-2|once
TGTGCCAGCAGCTTACACAGAGGAGACACCGGGGAGCTGTTTTTT
CASSLHRGDTGELFF
>-|TRBV7-2|TRBJ2-7|once
TGTGCCAGCAGCTTAGTGGCAGCCGGGGAGCAGTACTTC
CASSLVAAGEQYF
>-|TRBV5-1|TRBJ2-1|-
TGCGCCAGCAGCTTGGAGCAGACCTACAATGAGCAGTTCTTC
CASSLEQTYNEQFF
>-|TRBV12-5|TRBJ1-5|-
TGTGCTAGTGCCAAAATGAACGGCGGGGATTATCAGCCCCAGCATTTT
CASAKMNGGDYQPQHF